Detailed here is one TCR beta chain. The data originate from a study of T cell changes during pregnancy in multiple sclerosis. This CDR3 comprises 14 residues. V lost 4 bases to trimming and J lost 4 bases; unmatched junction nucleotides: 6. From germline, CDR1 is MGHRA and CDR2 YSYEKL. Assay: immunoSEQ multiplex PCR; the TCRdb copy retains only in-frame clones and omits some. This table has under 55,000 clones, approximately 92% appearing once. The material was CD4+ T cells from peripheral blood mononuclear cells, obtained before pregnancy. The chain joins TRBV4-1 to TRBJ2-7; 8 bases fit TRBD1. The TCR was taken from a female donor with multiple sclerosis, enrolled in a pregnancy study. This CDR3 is CASSRSGGSYEQYF. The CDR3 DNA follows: TGCGCCAGCAGCCGGTCAGGGGGCTCATACGAGCAGTACTTC.